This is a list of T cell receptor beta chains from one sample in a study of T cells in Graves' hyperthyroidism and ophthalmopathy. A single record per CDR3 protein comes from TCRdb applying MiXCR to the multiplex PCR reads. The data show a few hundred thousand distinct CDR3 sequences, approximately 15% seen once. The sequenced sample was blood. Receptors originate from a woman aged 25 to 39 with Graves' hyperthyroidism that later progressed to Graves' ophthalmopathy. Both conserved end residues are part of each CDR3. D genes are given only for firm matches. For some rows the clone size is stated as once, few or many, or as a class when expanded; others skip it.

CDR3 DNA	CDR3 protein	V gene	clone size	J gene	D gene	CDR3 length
TGTGCCAGCAGTTGGACTCCGGGACTAGGTCAAGAGACCCAGTACTTC	CASSWTPGLGQETQYF	TRBV6-5	few	TRBJ2-5	TRBD2	16
TGTGCCAGCTCGAACGGGAATACGCAGTATTTT	CASSNGNTQYF	TRBV18	many	TRBJ2-3	-	11
TGTGCCAGCAGTGAATTGGGTCCGTGGGGCACTGAAGCTTTCTTT	CASSELGPWGTEAFF	TRBV2	many	TRBJ1-1	-	15
TGCGCCAGCAGCGTCCGTAACTTGGGAGAAGAGACCCAGTACTTC	CASSVRNLGEETQYF	TRBV5-1	few	TRBJ2-5	-	15
TGCAGCACCAACGGAGGGGGAACCGGGGAGCTGTTTTTT	CSTNGGGTGELFF	TRBV29-1	-	TRBJ2-2	-	13
TGTGCCAGCAGCCGCGGACTAGCGAACACCGGGGAGCTGTTTTTT	CASSRGLANTGELFF	TRBV7-2	many	TRBJ2-2	TRBD2	15
TGTGCCAGCAGCCAAGAAGAAGGAACCGGGGAGCTGTTTTTT	CASSQEEGTGELFF	TRBV3-1	many	TRBJ2-2	-	14
TGTGCCAGCAGCTTCGGGGATGCCTACGAGCAGTACTTC	CASSFGDAYEQYF	TRBV7-9	-	TRBJ2-7	-	13
TGTGCCAGCTCACCAAGGATGGGTGAAAAACTGTTTTTT	CASSPRMGEKLFF	TRBV18	many	TRBJ1-4	-	13
TGTGCCAGCAGTGAAGGGGGGGTTTTGACCGGGGAGCTGTTTTTT	CASSEGGVLTGELFF	TRBV25-1	once	TRBJ2-2	TRBD2	15
TGTGCCAGCAGCCAAGAGCCCGCGGGGGGGACTGGAAACACCATATATTTT	CASSQEPAGGTGNTIYF	TRBV4-2	many	TRBJ1-3	-	17
TGTGCCAGCAGTTACTCGACGGTGGGAGTGGGCTACGAGCAGTACTTC	CASSYSTVGVGYEQYF	TRBV6-2/TRBV6-3	many	TRBJ2-7	-	16
TGTGCCAGCAGTTCGTCCTGGGGCACTGAAGCTTTCTTT	CASSSSWGTEAFF	TRBV12-3/TRBV12-4	many	TRBJ1-1	-	13
TGTGCCATCAGTAAAGTAGTGGACAGCTATGGCTACACCTTC	CAISKVVDSYGYTF	TRBV10-3	-	TRBJ1-2	-	14
TGCAGTGCCCGAGGGGGCGCGAACACCGGGGAGCTGTTTTTT	CSARGGANTGELFF	TRBV20-1	many	TRBJ2-2	TRBD1	14
TGTGCCAGCAGCTTAGGGTCAGACCTTCACAATGAGCAGTTCTTC	CASSLGSDLHNEQFF	TRBV7-8	many	TRBJ2-1	-	15
TGCAGTGCTAGAGATCTGGGCAGCCCCGACGAGCAGTACTTC	CSARDLGSPDEQYF	TRBV20-1	few	TRBJ2-7	-	14
TGCGCCACCACAGCGGGACACTCCACAGATACGCAGTATTTT	CATTAGHSTDTQYF	TRBV5-1	few	TRBJ2-3	-	14
TGTGCCAGCAGATACTCCAGCACAGATACGCAGTATTTT	CASRYSSTDTQYF	TRBV12-3/TRBV12-4	many	TRBJ2-3	-	13
TGTGCCAGCAGCCTCCTGATGGGTACTACAGATACGCAGTATTTT	CASSLLMGTTDTQYF	TRBV11-2	many	TRBJ2-3	-	15
TGTGCCAGCAGTTATAACATGGACAGCTCCTACGAGCAGTACTTC	CASSYNMDSSYEQYF	TRBV12-3/TRBV12-4	many	TRBJ2-7	-	15
TGTGCCAGCAGCCACGCCGGACTAGCGGGACTTCCTGAGCAGTTCTTC	CASSHAGLAGLPEQFF	TRBV14	few	TRBJ2-1	TRBD2	16
TGTGCCAGCAGCTTAGTTGACGATACGCAGTATTTT	CASSLVDDTQYF	TRBV7-9	many	TRBJ2-3	-	12
TGTGCCCGTTCAGGGACTAGCACGGGGGAGAAGTACTTC	CARSGTSTGEKYF	TRBV10-3	-	TRBJ2-7	TRBD2	13
TGTGCCAGCAGTCTACTAGCGGGAGTTGGAAATACGCAGTATTTT	CASSLLAGVGNTQYF	TRBV12-3/TRBV12-4	many	TRBJ2-3	TRBD2	15
TGTGCCAGCAGCCAACCCGGGACTAGCGGAACTATGGAGCAGTACTTC	CASSQPGTSGTMEQYF	TRBV3-1	-	TRBJ2-7	TRBD2	16
TGTGCTAGTGGTTTGACGGTCAATGAGCAGTTCTTC	CASGLTVNEQFF	TRBV12-5	many	TRBJ2-1	-	12
TGCGCCAGCAGCCAAGATCGGGGGAACAATGAGCAGTTCTTC	CASSQDRGNNEQFF	TRBV4-3	-	TRBJ2-1	-	14
TGTGCCAGCACCATTTCAAGCATCGGGGGACAGCCCCAGCATTTT	CASTISSIGGQPQHF	TRBV28	many	TRBJ1-5	-	15
TGTGCCAGCAATCGTGGGACCGACTCCTACAATGAGCAGTTCTTC	CASNRGTDSYNEQFF	TRBV12-3/TRBV12-4	many	TRBJ2-1	-	15
TGTGCCAGCAGTGAAGGTGGGACTAGCGGCTACAATGAGCAGTTCTTC	CASSEGGTSGYNEQFF	TRBV2	many	TRBJ2-1	TRBD2	16
TGTGCCGCGGCGCGCTCCCTCTCCTACAATGAGCAGTTCTTC	CAAARSLSYNEQFF	TRBV2	many	TRBJ2-1	-	14
TGTGCCAGCGGCCGGGACCAGGAGTACTTC	CASGRDQEYF	TRBV27	few	TRBJ2-7	-	10
TGTGCCAGCAGTTCGACAGGGAAAGGCAATGAGCAGTTCTTC	CASSSTGKGNEQFF	TRBV12-3/TRBV12-4	many	TRBJ2-1	TRBD1	14
TGTGCCAGCAGGTATCCAGGAGTTATCGACTCTGGAAACACCATATATTTT	CASRYPGVIDSGNTIYF	TRBV6-1	few	TRBJ1-3	-	17
TGCAGTGCTATGAGAGGGGGCGCCGGGACTGAAGCTTTCTTT	CSAMRGGAGTEAFF	TRBV20-1	many	TRBJ1-1	TRBD1	14
TGTGCCAGCAGCGTAGGAGGACAGGTTGACTACGAGCAGTACTTC	CASSVGGQVDYEQYF	TRBV9	-	TRBJ2-7	TRBD1	15
TGCAGTGCTAGGAGGCAACTCAATGAGCAGTTCTTC	CSARRQLNEQFF	TRBV20-1	many	TRBJ2-1	-	12
TGTGCCACCAGTGATTTGGGGGGGACGGATGAAAAACTGTTTTTT	CATSDLGGTDEKLFF	TRBV24-1	-	TRBJ1-4	-	15
TGTGCCAGCAGTAACGCTGGAGGGGGAATGAACACTGAAGCTTTCTTT	CASSNAGGGMNTEAFF	TRBV6-2/TRBV6-3	many	TRBJ1-1	-	16
TGTGCCAGCAGCTTGAAAGGGCCCGGGGAGCTGTTTTTT	CASSLKGPGELFF	TRBV5-6	many	TRBJ2-2	-	13
TGCAGTGCTAGCGGACATAGCAATCAGCCCCAGCATTTT	CSASGHSNQPQHF	TRBV20-1	many	TRBJ1-5	-	13
TGTACCAGCACCGAAACAGGGGCGGGTATGAACACTGAAGCTTTCTTT	CTSTETGAGMNTEAFF	TRBV3-1	-	TRBJ1-1	TRBD1	16
TGTGCCAGCAGACTGTTACCCACTAGCCTCGAGCAGTACTTC	CASRLLPTSLEQYF	TRBV27	few	TRBJ2-7	-	14
TGCGCCAGCAGCTTGGGTGGTAGCGGTCAAGAGTACGAGCAGTACTTC	CASSLGGSGQEYEQYF	TRBV5-1	-	TRBJ2-7	-	16
TGTGCCAGCAGTTCGGACGGGTCCAACTACGAGCAGTACTTC	CASSSDGSNYEQYF	TRBV5-8	many	TRBJ2-7	-	14
TGTGCCAGAGGACTAGCGGGAGGCCCCCGTAATGAGCAGTTCTTC	CARGLAGGPRNEQFF	TRBV2	many	TRBJ2-1	TRBD2	15
TGTGCCAGCTCTCTCGCTGCACTAGCGGCGAACTCCTACAATGAGCAGTTCTTC	CASSLAALAANSYNEQFF	TRBV18	many	TRBJ2-1	TRBD2	18
TGTGCCTGGAGTGACATTCCGGGCAGCCTTCTTTATAGCAATCAGCCCCAGCATTTT	CAWSDIPGSLLYSNQPQHF	TRBV30	few	TRBJ1-5	-	19
TGTGCCAGCAGTTATAACGGGCGGGATGAGCAGTTCTTC	CASSYNGRDEQFF	TRBV27	few	TRBJ2-1	-	13
TGTGCCAGCAGCTTAGGTGAACAGGGAAACATTCAGTACTTC	CASSLGEQGNIQYF	TRBV7-9	few	TRBJ2-4	-	14
TGTGCCAGCAGCCAAGATGGAAAAACTGAAGCTTTCTTT	CASSQDGKTEAFF	TRBV3-1	many	TRBJ1-1	-	13
TGTGCCTGGAGCCAAGGACCTCTACGAGGTGGCTACACCTTC	CAWSQGPLRGGYTF	TRBV30	many	TRBJ1-2	-	14
TGTGCCTGGAGTCCAGGGGGCGAGGCTGAAGCTTTCTTT	CAWSPGGEAEAFF	TRBV30	many	TRBJ1-1	TRBD1	13
TGTGCCACCCAGAGGGGAGCCATGAGCTATGGCTACACCTTC	CATQRGAMSYGYTF	TRBV6-1	many	TRBJ1-2	-	14